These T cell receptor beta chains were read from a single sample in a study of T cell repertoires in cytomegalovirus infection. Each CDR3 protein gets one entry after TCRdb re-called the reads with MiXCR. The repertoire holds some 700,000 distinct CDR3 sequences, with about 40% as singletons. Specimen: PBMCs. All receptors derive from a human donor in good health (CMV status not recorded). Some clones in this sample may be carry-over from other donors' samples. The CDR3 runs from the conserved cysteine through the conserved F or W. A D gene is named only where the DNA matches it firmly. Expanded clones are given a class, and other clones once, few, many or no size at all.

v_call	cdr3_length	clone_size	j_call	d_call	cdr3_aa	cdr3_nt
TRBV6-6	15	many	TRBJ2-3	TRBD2	CASRGSGGYTDTQYF	TGTGCCAGCAGAGGTAGCGGGGGTTACACAGATACGCAGTATTTT
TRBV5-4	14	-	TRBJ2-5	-	CASSLDRDAKTQYF	TGTGCCAGCAGCTTGGACAGGGATGCCAAGACCCAGTACTTC
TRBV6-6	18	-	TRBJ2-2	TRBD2	CASSYSPTSGTNTGELFF	TGTGCCAGCAGTTACTCCCCGACTAGCGGGACTAACACCGGGGAGCTGTTTTTT
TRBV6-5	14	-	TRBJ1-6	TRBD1	CASRRTGTNSPLHF	TGTGCCAGCAGGCGGACAGGGACCAATTCACCCCTCCACTTT
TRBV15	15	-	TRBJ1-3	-	CATSPPGGSGNTIYF	TGTGCCACCAGCCCACCTGGGGGTTCTGGAAACACCATATATTTT
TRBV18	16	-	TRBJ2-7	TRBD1	CASSPTLTGVSYEQYF	TGTGCCAGCTCACCGACTTTGACAGGGGTTTCCTACGAGCAGTACTTC
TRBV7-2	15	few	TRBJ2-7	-	CASSRLGAGTYEQYF	TGTGCCAGCAGCCGCCTCGGGGCAGGGACATACGAGCAGTACTTC
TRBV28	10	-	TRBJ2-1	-	CASSGALQFF	TGTGCCAGCAGCGGCGCGCTTCAGTTCTTC
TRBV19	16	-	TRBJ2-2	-	CASSIFGQMNTGELFF	TGTGCCAGTAGTATATTTGGACAGATGAACACCGGGGAGCTGTTTTTT
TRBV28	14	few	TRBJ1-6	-	CASSSPVKGSPLHF	TGTGCCAGCAGTTCCCCTGTCAAGGGTTCACCCCTCCACTTT
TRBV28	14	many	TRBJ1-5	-	CASSLPGSNQPQHF	TGTGCCAGCAGTTTACCGGGAAGCAATCAGCCCCAGCATTTT
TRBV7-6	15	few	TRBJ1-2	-	CASSLGSPLNYGYTF	TGTGCCAGCAGCTTAGGTTCGCCGCTGAACTATGGCTACACCTTC
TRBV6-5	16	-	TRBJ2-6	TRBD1	CASRGQGLSGANVLTF	TGTGCCAGCAGAGGACAGGGCCTCTCTGGGGCCAACGTCCTGACTTTC
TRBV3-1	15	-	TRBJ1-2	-	CASSQVNREFFGYTF	TGTGCCAGCAGCCAAGTAAACAGGGAGTTCTTTGGCTACACCTTC
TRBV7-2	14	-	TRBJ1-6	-	CASSLAHPGSPLHF	TGTGCCAGCAGCTTAGCCCACCCGGGGTCACCCCTCCACTTT
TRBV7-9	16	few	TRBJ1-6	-	CASSLYQGLYNSPLHF	TGTGCCAGCAGCTTATATCAGGGACTCTATAATTCACCCCTCCACTTT
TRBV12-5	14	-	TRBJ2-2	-	CASEDDRNTGELFF	TGTGCTAGCGAGGATGACAGGAACACCGGGGAGCTGTTTTTT
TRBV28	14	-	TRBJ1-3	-	CASSDGGPGNTIYF	TGTGCCAGCAGTGACGGGGGCCCTGGAAACACCATATATTTT
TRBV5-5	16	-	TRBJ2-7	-	CASSLTRGGVPYEQYF	TGTGCCAGCAGCTTGACCCGTGGGGGAGTACCCTACGAGCAGTACTTC
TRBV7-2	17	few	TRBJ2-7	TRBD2	CASSLGTSGRALFEQYF	TGTGCCAGCAGCTTAGGAACTAGCGGGAGGGCCCTCTTCGAGCAGTACTTC
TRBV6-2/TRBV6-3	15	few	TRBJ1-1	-	CASSYLTGRVTEAFF	TGTGCCAGCAGTTACCTTACAGGGCGGGTCACTGAAGCTTTCTTT
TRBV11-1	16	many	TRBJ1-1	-	CASSLRQHALNTEAFF	TGTGCCAGCAGCTTAAGGCAGCACGCTCTGAACACTGAAGCTTTCTTT
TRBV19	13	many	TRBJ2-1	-	CASRSTERNEQFF	TGTGCCAGTAGATCCACCGAGAGAAATGAGCAGTTCTTC
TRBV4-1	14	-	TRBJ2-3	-	CASSQGIATDTQYF	TGCGCCAGCAGCCAGGGTATAGCCACAGATACGCAGTATTTT
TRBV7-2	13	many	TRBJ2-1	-	CASNDGSNNEQFF	TGTGCCAGCAACGACGGGTCGAATAATGAGCAGTTCTTC
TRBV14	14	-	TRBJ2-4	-	CASSHGDIENIQYF	TGTGCCAGCAGCCATGGGGACATAGAAAACATTCAGTACTTC
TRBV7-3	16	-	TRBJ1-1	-	CASSLIRRVENTEAFF	TGTGCCAGCAGCTTAATTCGGAGGGTTGAGAACACTGAAGCTTTCTTT
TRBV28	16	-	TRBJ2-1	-	CASSLPGRGKRNEQFF	TGTGCCAGCAGTTTGCCGGGTCGTGGAAAACGTAATGAGCAGTTCTTC
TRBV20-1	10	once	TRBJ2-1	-	CSAAGNEQFF	TGCAGTGCGGCGGGTAATGAGCAGTTCTTC
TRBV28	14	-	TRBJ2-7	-	CASSLPGVSYEQYF	TGTGCCAGCAGTTTACCAGGCGTCTCCTACGAGCAGTACTTC
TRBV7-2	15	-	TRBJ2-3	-	CDSSLLRGTTDTQYF	TGTGACAGCAGCTTACTTAGGGGCACCACAGATACGCAGTATTTT
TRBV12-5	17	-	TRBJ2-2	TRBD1	CASGLFGTGKNTGELFF	TGTGCTAGTGGTTTGTTCGGGACAGGGAAAAACACCGGGGAGCTGTTTTTT
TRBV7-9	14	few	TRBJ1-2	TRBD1	CASSQWDREHGYTF	TGTGCCAGCAGCCAGTGGGACAGGGAGCATGGCTACACCTTC
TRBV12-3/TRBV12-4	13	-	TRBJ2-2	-	CASRPTDTGELFF	TGTGCCAGCAGGCCGACAGACACCGGGGAGCTGTTTTTT
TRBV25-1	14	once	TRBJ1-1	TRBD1	CASSVTGEVTEAFF	TGTGCCAGCAGTGTAACAGGGGAGGTGACTGAAGCTTTCTTT
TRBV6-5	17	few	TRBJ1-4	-	CASSYSILGVANEKLFF	TGTGCCAGCAGTTACTCGATCTTAGGGGTAGCTAATGAAAAACTGTTTTTT
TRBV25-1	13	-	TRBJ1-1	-	CARSMGFLTEAFF	TGTGCCCGCAGTATGGGGTTCCTAACTGAAGCTTTCTTT
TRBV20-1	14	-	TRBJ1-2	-	CSARVANALYGYTF	TGCAGTGCTAGAGTGGCTAATGCTCTCTATGGCTACACCTTC
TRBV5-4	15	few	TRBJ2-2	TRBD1	CASSLRQGEAGELFF	TGTGCCAGCAGCTTGCGACAGGGGGAAGCCGGGGAGCTGTTTTTT
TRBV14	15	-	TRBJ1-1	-	CASSQEDRPNTEAFF	TGTGCCAGCAGCCAAGAAGACAGGCCGAACACTGAAGCTTTCTTT
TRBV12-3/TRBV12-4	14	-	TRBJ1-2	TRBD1	CASSRQGSNYGYTF	TGTGCCAGCAGTCGACAGGGGTCTAACTATGGCTACACCTTC
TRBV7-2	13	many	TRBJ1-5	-	CASSSPLSQPQHF	TGTGCCAGCAGCTCCCCGCTAAGTCAGCCCCAGCATTTT
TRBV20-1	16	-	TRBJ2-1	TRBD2	CSAREGGGSSYNEQFF	TGCAGTGCTAGAGAAGGTGGCGGGAGTTCCTACAATGAGCAGTTCTTC
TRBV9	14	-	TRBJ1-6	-	CASSVVGGGSPLHF	TGTGCCAGCAGCGTAGTAGGGGGAGGTTCACCCCTCCACTTT
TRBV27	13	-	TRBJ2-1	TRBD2	CASRREGYNEQFF	TGTGCCAGCAGGCGGGAGGGGTACAATGAGCAGTTCTTC
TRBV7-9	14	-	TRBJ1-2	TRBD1	CASPTDRPLYGYTF	TGTGCCAGCCCCACGGACAGGCCCCTCTATGGCTACACCTTC